These T cell receptor beta chains were read from a single sample in a study of OX40 agonist ivuxolimab in advanced cancers. Data came from immunoSEQ multiplex PCR; TCRdb stores just in-frame clones and leaves some out. The table includes fewer than 120,000 clones, more than 70% detected once. Sample: CD4+ or CD8+ T cells sorted from blood, taken in a trial of the OX40 agonist ivuxolimab. These receptors were taken from an adult with an advanced solid tumor such as melanoma, head and neck, liver or kidney cancer. Each CDR3 is given with its conserved first and last residue. Fields, in order: J gene, clone size, D gene, V gene, CDR3 protein, CDR3 DNA. The D gene is left open where the match is weak. Rows may omit the clone size; those that give it use once, few, many or a size class.

j_call: TRBJ1-1; clone_size: NA; d_call: NA; v_call: TRBV27; cdr3_aa: CASSPALSLNTEAFF; cdr3_nt: TGTGCCAGCAGTCCGGCCCTAAGCTTGAACACTGAAGCTTTCTTT
j_call: TRBJ1-1; clone_size: NA; d_call: TRBD1; v_call: TRBV18; cdr3_aa: CASSPPPGGIGTEAFF; cdr3_nt: TGTGCCAGCTCACCACCTCCAGGGGGGATTGGCACTGAAGCTTTCTTT
j_call: TRBJ1-1; clone_size: NA; d_call: NA; v_call: TRBV2; cdr3_aa: CASSRGAEAFF; cdr3_nt: TGTGCCAGCAGTCGAGGGGCTGAAGCTTTCTTT
j_call: TRBJ2-5; clone_size: NA; d_call: NA; v_call: TRBV27; cdr3_aa: CASSSPGTEETQYF; cdr3_nt: TGTGCCAGCAGCAGCCCCGGGACCGAAGAGACCCAGTACTTC
j_call: TRBJ1-1; clone_size: NA; d_call: NA; v_call: TRBV6-6; cdr3_aa: CASRQHTDRMNTEAFF; cdr3_nt: TGTGCCAGCAGGCAACACACAGACAGGATGAACACTGAAGCTTTCTTT
j_call: TRBJ1-2; clone_size: once; d_call: TRBD1; v_call: TRBV12-5; cdr3_aa: CASGPLDRAFHQENYGYTF; cdr3_nt: TGTGCTAGTGGCCCCCTCGACAGGGCTTTTCACCAAGAGAACTATGGCTACACCTTC
j_call: TRBJ1-2; clone_size: NA; d_call: NA; v_call: TRBV20-1; cdr3_aa: CSARGGHGYTF; cdr3_nt: TGCAGTGCTCGAGGTGGTCATGGCTACACCTTC
j_call: TRBJ2-1; clone_size: NA; d_call: TRBD2; v_call: TRBV28; cdr3_aa: CASSPGRAGANEQFF; cdr3_nt: TGTGCCAGCAGCCCTGGGCGGGCGGGAGCGAATGAGCAGTTCTTC
j_call: TRBJ2-5; clone_size: NA; d_call: NA; v_call: TRBV15; cdr3_aa: CATSRDSQETQYF; cdr3_nt: TGTGCCACCAGCAGGGACTCCCAAGAGACCCAGTACTTC
j_call: TRBJ2-3; clone_size: NA; d_call: NA; v_call: TRBV6-4; cdr3_aa: CASSPEAGITDTQYF; cdr3_nt: TGTGCCAGCAGTCCCGAGGCCGGGATCACAGATACGCAGTATTTT
j_call: TRBJ1-5; clone_size: NA; d_call: TRBD1; v_call: TRBV6-5; cdr3_aa: CASSRTGRDQPQHF; cdr3_nt: TGTGCCAGCAGTCGGACAGGGAGAGATCAGCCCCAGCATTTT
j_call: TRBJ1-4; clone_size: NA; d_call: NA; v_call: TRBV7-2; cdr3_aa: CASSLGRTGWGEKLFF; cdr3_nt: TGTGCCAGCAGCTTAGGACGTACAGGGTGGGGGGAAAAACTGTTTTTT
j_call: TRBJ1-4; clone_size: NA; d_call: NA; v_call: TRBV25-1; cdr3_aa: CASSSTANEKLFF; cdr3_nt: TGTGCCAGCAGCTCGACGGCTAATGAAAAACTGTTTTTT
j_call: TRBJ2-1; clone_size: few; d_call: NA; v_call: TRBV18; cdr3_aa: CASSPGVNEQFF; cdr3_nt: TGTGCCAGCTCACCAGGAGTAAATGAGCAGTTCTTC
j_call: TRBJ1-5; clone_size: few; d_call: TRBD1; v_call: TRBV4-2; cdr3_aa: CASSPGQGDQPQHF; cdr3_nt: TGTGCCAGCAGCCCGGGACAGGGGGATCAGCCCCAGCATTTT
j_call: TRBJ2-7; clone_size: few; d_call: NA; v_call: TRBV7-2; cdr3_aa: CASSLVTSSGEQYF; cdr3_nt: TGTGCCAGCAGCTTAGTGACTAGTTCCGGCGAGCAGTACTTC
j_call: TRBJ1-1; clone_size: NA; d_call: NA; v_call: TRBV10-3; cdr3_aa: CAITPSQTSEAFF; cdr3_nt: TGTGCCATCACCCCATCTCAGACTTCTGAAGCTTTCTTT
j_call: TRBJ2-5; clone_size: NA; d_call: TRBD2; v_call: TRBV19; cdr3_aa: CASTQSTSAQETQYF; cdr3_nt: TGTGCCAGTACCCAATCGACTAGCGCTCAAGAGACCCAGTACTTC
j_call: TRBJ1-2; clone_size: NA; d_call: NA; v_call: TRBV6-1; cdr3_aa: CASSESKGSGYGYTF; cdr3_nt: TGTGCCAGCAGTGAGAGTAAGGGGTCGGGCTATGGCTACACCTTC
j_call: TRBJ2-5; clone_size: NA; d_call: NA; v_call: TRBV30; cdr3_aa: CASTRGGQETQYF; cdr3_nt: TGTGCCTCCACTAGGGGGGGCCAAGAGACCCAGTACTTC
j_call: TRBJ1-3; clone_size: NA; d_call: NA; v_call: TRBV18; cdr3_aa: CASSPRVPSGNTIYF; cdr3_nt: TGTGCCAGCTCACCACGGGTTCCCTCTGGAAACACCATATATTTT